A selection of T cell receptor beta chains follows, all from one sample in a study of T-cell memory formation after mild COVID-19. TCRdb re-derived calls from the 5' RACE reads in MiXCR, one entry per CDR3 protein. Of approximately 250,000 distinct CDR3 sequences listed, 15% are singletons. The source material was PBMCs or a T cell subset sorted from them (not recorded which). Receptors were obtained from an adult woman who had mild COVID-19 (a few samples of this study predate the infection). Cell type and time point are not known. The CDR3 runs from the conserved cysteine through the conserved F or W. Fields, in order: CDR3 protein, CDR3 DNA, clone size, V gene, CDR3 length, J gene, D gene. A D gene is named only where the DNA matches it firmly. Rows may omit the clone size; those that give it use once, few, many or a size class.

CDR3 protein: CASSMGQGIETQYF
CDR3 DNA: TGTGCCAGCAGCATGGGACAGGGGATAGAGACCCAGTACTTC
clone size: -
V gene: TRBV7-3
CDR3 length: 14
J gene: TRBJ2-5
D gene: TRBD1

CDR3 protein: CSVSGAFNEKLFF
CDR3 DNA: TGCAGCGTTTCGGGGGCGTTTAATGAAAAACTGTTTTTT
clone size: -
V gene: TRBV29-1
CDR3 length: 13
J gene: TRBJ1-4
D gene: -

CDR3 protein: CASSSRVIYGYTF
CDR3 DNA: TGTGCCAGCAGCTCCAGGGTTATCTATGGCTACACCTTC
clone size: -
V gene: TRBV7-2
CDR3 length: 13
J gene: TRBJ1-2
D gene: -

CDR3 protein: CASSLRRGNEQYF
CDR3 DNA: TGTGCCAGCAGTTTGCGCAGGGGGAACGAGCAGTACTTC
clone size: -
V gene: TRBV27
CDR3 length: 13
J gene: TRBJ2-7
D gene: TRBD1

CDR3 protein: CASRLLPTGVTGELFF
CDR3 DNA: TGCGCCAGCAGACTGTTGCCGACAGGGGTGACCGGGGAGCTGTTTTTT
clone size: -
V gene: TRBV4-1
CDR3 length: 16
J gene: TRBJ2-2
D gene: TRBD1

CDR3 protein: CASTPDGPSYGYTF
CDR3 DNA: TGTGCCAGCACCCCGGACGGACCGAGCTATGGCTACACCTTC
clone size: -
V gene: TRBV2
CDR3 length: 14
J gene: TRBJ1-2
D gene: -

CDR3 protein: CASSQERQSFYGYTF
CDR3 DNA: TGCGCCAGCAGCCAAGAGCGGCAGTCCTTCTATGGCTACACCTTC
clone size: few
V gene: TRBV4-1
CDR3 length: 15
J gene: TRBJ1-2
D gene: -

CDR3 protein: CASSQVPYRGETQYF
CDR3 DNA: TGTGCCAGCAGCCAGGTACCCTACAGGGGAGAGACCCAGTACTTC
clone size: many
V gene: TRBV14
CDR3 length: 15
J gene: TRBJ2-5
D gene: TRBD1

CDR3 protein: CSARDPRQPNTEAFF
CDR3 DNA: TGCAGTGCTAGAGATCCGCGGCAGCCGAACACTGAAGCTTTCTTT
clone size: many
V gene: TRBV20-1
CDR3 length: 15
J gene: TRBJ1-1
D gene: -

CDR3 protein: CASSPGTSEGTQYF
CDR3 DNA: TGTGCCAGCTCACCCGGGACTAGTGAGGGTACGCAGTATTTT
clone size: few
V gene: TRBV18
CDR3 length: 14
J gene: TRBJ2-3
D gene: TRBD2

CDR3 protein: CASSIWDYGYTF
CDR3 DNA: TGTGCCAGCTCCATATGGGACTATGGCTACACCTTC
clone size: few
V gene: TRBV25-1
CDR3 length: 12
J gene: TRBJ1-2
D gene: -

CDR3 protein: CSLGTTNYGYTF
CDR3 DNA: TGCAGCTTGGGAACAACTAACTATGGCTACACCTTC
clone size: -
V gene: TRBV20-1
CDR3 length: 12
J gene: TRBJ1-2
D gene: -

CDR3 protein: CASSQVAGGITDTQYF
CDR3 DNA: TGCGCCAGCAGCCAAGTAGCGGGCGGTATCACAGATACGCAGTATTTT
clone size: few
V gene: TRBV4-1
CDR3 length: 16
J gene: TRBJ2-3
D gene: TRBD2

CDR3 protein: CAWSPVSDTEAFF
CDR3 DNA: TGTGCCTGGAGTCCCGTCTCGGACACTGAAGCTTTCTTT
clone size: few
V gene: TRBV30
CDR3 length: 13
J gene: TRBJ1-1
D gene: -

CDR3 protein: CASSYSGLAVYEQYF
CDR3 DNA: TGTGCCAGCAGTTACTCGGGTCTAGCGGTCTACGAGCAGTACTTC
clone size: -
V gene: TRBV6-5
CDR3 length: 15
J gene: TRBJ2-7
D gene: TRBD2

CDR3 protein: CASSLGPDRVYEQYF
CDR3 DNA: TGTGCCAGCAGCTTGGGACCGGACAGGGTTTACGAGCAGTACTTC
clone size: many
V gene: TRBV7-8
CDR3 length: 15
J gene: TRBJ2-7
D gene: TRBD1

CDR3 protein: CSARAGLAGVNHYNEQFF
CDR3 DNA: TGCAGTGCTAGGGCGGGACTAGCGGGAGTGAACCACTACAATGAGCAGTTCTTC
clone size: few
V gene: TRBV20-1
CDR3 length: 18
J gene: TRBJ2-1
D gene: TRBD2

CDR3 protein: CASSQDGHYGYTF
CDR3 DNA: TGCGCCAGCAGCCAAGACGGCCACTATGGCTACACCTTC
clone size: -
V gene: TRBV5-1
CDR3 length: 13
J gene: TRBJ1-2
D gene: -

CDR3 protein: CASTETAWGTQYF
CDR3 DNA: TGTGCCAGCACTGAGACTGCTTGGGGTACGCAGTATTTT
clone size: -
V gene: TRBV6-1
CDR3 length: 13
J gene: TRBJ2-3
D gene: -

CDR3 protein: CSVELFTGTGGYEQYF
CDR3 DNA: TGCAGCGTTGAACTCTTTACCGGGACAGGGGGCTACGAGCAGTACTTC
clone size: -
V gene: TRBV29-1
CDR3 length: 16
J gene: TRBJ2-7
D gene: TRBD1

CDR3 protein: CASTLGGESTYGYTF
CDR3 DNA: TGTGCCAGTACCTTGGGAGGGGAATCGACCTATGGCTACACCTTC
clone size: -
V gene: TRBV19
CDR3 length: 15
J gene: TRBJ1-2
D gene: -

CDR3 protein: CASSQGPGTNYGYTF
CDR3 DNA: TGCGCCAGCAGCCAAGGTCCGGGGACTAACTATGGCTACACCTTC
clone size: few
V gene: TRBV4-1
CDR3 length: 15
J gene: TRBJ1-2
D gene: -

CDR3 protein: CASSLVYGENEAFF
CDR3 DNA: TGTGCCAGCAGCTTAGTTTATGGGGAAAATGAAGCTTTCTTT
clone size: few
V gene: TRBV7-2
CDR3 length: 14
J gene: TRBJ1-1
D gene: -

CDR3 protein: CASTIASGQGSGYTF
CDR3 DNA: TGTGCCAGCACCATAGCTTCGGGACAGGGCAGTGGCTACACCTTC
clone size: -
V gene: TRBV12-3/TRBV12-4
CDR3 length: 15
J gene: TRBJ1-2
D gene: TRBD1

CDR3 protein: CASRGDRGRNSPLHF
CDR3 DNA: TGTGCCAGCAGAGGGGACAGGGGGCGAAATTCACCCCTCCACTTT
clone size: -
V gene: TRBV6-6
CDR3 length: 15
J gene: TRBJ1-6
D gene: TRBD1

CDR3 protein: CASSLGRTSTDTQYF
CDR3 DNA: TGTGCCAGCAGCTTAGGTAGGACTAGCACAGATACGCAGTATTTT
clone size: -
V gene: TRBV7-2
CDR3 length: 15
J gene: TRBJ2-3
D gene: -

CDR3 protein: CASSPQQGPNYGYTF
CDR3 DNA: TGTGCCAGCAGCCCTCAACAGGGCCCGAACTATGGCTACACCTTC
clone size: -
V gene: TRBV7-8
CDR3 length: 15
J gene: TRBJ1-2
D gene: -

CDR3 protein: CASSLPRSEAFF
CDR3 DNA: TGTGCCAGCAGCTTGCCTCGGTCTGAAGCTTTCTTT
clone size: many
V gene: TRBV7-8
CDR3 length: 12
J gene: TRBJ1-1
D gene: -

CDR3 protein: CASGLAGTAGELFF
CDR3 DNA: TGTGCCAGCGGACTAGCGGGTACGGCCGGGGAGCTGTTTTTT
clone size: many
V gene: TRBV6-5
CDR3 length: 14
J gene: TRBJ2-2
D gene: TRBD2

CDR3 protein: CASSFSGTNEKLFF
CDR3 DNA: TGTGCCAGCAGTTTCTCCGGGACTAATGAAAAACTGTTTTTT
clone size: many
V gene: TRBV27
CDR3 length: 14
J gene: TRBJ1-4
D gene: -

CDR3 protein: CASSLATGGREAFF
CDR3 DNA: TGTGCCAGCAGCTTAGCCACTGGAGGACGTGAAGCTTTCTTT
clone size: many
V gene: TRBV7-9
CDR3 length: 14
J gene: TRBJ1-1
D gene: -

CDR3 protein: CASTLQGAFTEAFF
CDR3 DNA: TGTGCCAGCACCCTACAGGGGGCTTTCACTGAAGCTTTCTTT
clone size: few
V gene: TRBV12-3/TRBV12-4
CDR3 length: 14
J gene: TRBJ1-1
D gene: TRBD1

CDR3 protein: CASSNPDRGQETQYF
CDR3 DNA: TGTGCCAGCAGCAACCCGGACAGGGGACAAGAGACCCAGTACTTC
clone size: few
V gene: TRBV7-2
CDR3 length: 15
J gene: TRBJ2-5
D gene: TRBD1

CDR3 protein: CATSRATATSYEQYF
CDR3 DNA: TGTGCCACCAGCAGAGCTACAGCAACCTCCTACGAGCAGTACTTC
clone size: few
V gene: TRBV15
CDR3 length: 15
J gene: TRBJ2-7
D gene: -

CDR3 protein: CASSFGSNRWGTQYF
CDR3 DNA: TGTGCCAGCAGTTTCGGCTCCAATCGATGGGGAACCCAGTACTTC
clone size: few
V gene: TRBV12-3/TRBV12-4
CDR3 length: 15
J gene: TRBJ2-5
D gene: -

CDR3 protein: CASSLGGGQGTQYF
CDR3 DNA: TGTGCCAGCAGCTTGGGGGGGGGCCAAGGTACGCAGTATTTT
clone size: few
V gene: TRBV5-6
CDR3 length: 14
J gene: TRBJ2-3
D gene: -

CDR3 protein: CASSPTTGQPQHF
CDR3 DNA: TGTGCCAGTAGTCCGACGACAGGACAGCCCCAGCATTTT
clone size: -
V gene: TRBV19
CDR3 length: 13
J gene: TRBJ1-5
D gene: -

CDR3 protein: CASSLRAYSPVVSEQYF
CDR3 DNA: TGTGCCAGCAGTTTACGTGCATACAGTCCAGTCGTCAGCGAGCAGTACTTC
clone size: -
V gene: TRBV12-3/TRBV12-4
CDR3 length: 17
J gene: TRBJ2-7
D gene: -

CDR3 protein: CASTGGTNTEAFF
CDR3 DNA: TGTGCCAGCACCGGGGGGACGAACACTGAAGCTTTCTTT
clone size: many
V gene: TRBV6-5
CDR3 length: 13
J gene: TRBJ1-1
D gene: -

CDR3 protein: CASSLAGTGSNEQFF
CDR3 DNA: TGCGCCAGCAGCTTGGCGGGGACAGGGTCAAATGAGCAGTTCTTC
clone size: few
V gene: TRBV5-1
CDR3 length: 15
J gene: TRBJ2-1
D gene: TRBD1

CDR3 protein: CATSRGPLSNQPQHF
CDR3 DNA: TGTGCCACCAGTCGTGGTCCATTGAGCAATCAGCCCCAGCATTTT
clone size: few
V gene: TRBV24-1
CDR3 length: 15
J gene: TRBJ1-5
D gene: -

CDR3 protein: CASSSRGQTVQFF
CDR3 DNA: TGTGCCAGCAGCTCACGCGGCCAGACAGTGCAGTTCTTC
clone size: -
V gene: TRBV7-2
CDR3 length: 13
J gene: TRBJ2-1
D gene: -

CDR3 protein: CASSYSHGTVNTEAFF
CDR3 DNA: TGTGCCAGCAGTTACTCGCACGGGACAGTGAACACTGAAGCTTTCTTT
clone size: -
V gene: TRBV6-5
CDR3 length: 16
J gene: TRBJ1-1
D gene: TRBD1

CDR3 protein: CASSDDRTYEQYF
CDR3 DNA: TGTGCCAGCAGTGATGACAGGACCTACGAGCAGTACTTC
clone size: -
V gene: TRBV2
CDR3 length: 13
J gene: TRBJ2-7
D gene: -

CDR3 protein: CASSSWTRFGTDTQYF
CDR3 DNA: TGCGCCAGCAGCTCTTGGACTCGCTTTGGAACAGATACGCAGTATTTT
clone size: -
V gene: TRBV5-1
CDR3 length: 16
J gene: TRBJ2-3
D gene: -

CDR3 protein: CSARDREWGNEQYF
CDR3 DNA: TGCAGTGCTAGAGATAGGGAATGGGGGAACGAGCAGTACTTC
clone size: -
V gene: TRBV20-1
CDR3 length: 14
J gene: TRBJ2-7
D gene: -

CDR3 protein: CASSLEGINEQFF
CDR3 DNA: TGTGCCAGCAGCTTAGAAGGTATCAATGAGCAGTTCTTC
clone size: many
V gene: TRBV7-9
CDR3 length: 13
J gene: TRBJ2-1
D gene: -

CDR3 protein: CASSVVPTGWDEQFF
CDR3 DNA: TGTGCCAGCAGCGTAGTTCCCACGGGGTGGGATGAGCAGTTCTTC
clone size: -
V gene: TRBV9
CDR3 length: 15
J gene: TRBJ2-1
D gene: -

CDR3 protein: CASSPPPKDRVERNTEAFF
CDR3 DNA: TGTGCCAGCTCACCACCTCCGAAGGACAGGGTTGAAAGGAACACTGAAGCTTTCTTT
clone size: -
V gene: TRBV18
CDR3 length: 19
J gene: TRBJ1-1
D gene: TRBD1

CDR3 protein: CASSLGQPPEAFF
CDR3 DNA: TGTGCCAGCAGCTTAGGACAGCCGCCTGAAGCTTTCTTT
clone size: -
V gene: TRBV7-9
CDR3 length: 13
J gene: TRBJ1-1
D gene: -

CDR3 protein: CASSWGGEQYF
CDR3 DNA: TGTGCCAGTAGCTGGGGTGGAGAGCAGTACTTC
clone size: -
V gene: TRBV19
CDR3 length: 11
J gene: TRBJ2-7
D gene: -

CDR3 protein: CASSFGGSTYEQYF
CDR3 DNA: TGCGCCAGCAGCTTCGGAGGGAGTACTTACGAGCAGTACTTC
clone size: many
V gene: TRBV5-1
CDR3 length: 14
J gene: TRBJ2-7
D gene: -

CDR3 protein: CASRPLTGGAFF
CDR3 DNA: TGTGCCAGCAGGCCTTTGACAGGGGGAGCTTTCTTT
clone size: few
V gene: TRBV27
CDR3 length: 12
J gene: TRBJ1-1
D gene: TRBD1

CDR3 protein: CASSYGGGTYNEQFF
CDR3 DNA: TGTGCCAGCAGTTACGGCGGGGGGACCTACAATGAGCAGTTCTTC
clone size: few
V gene: TRBV6-6
CDR3 length: 15
J gene: TRBJ2-1
D gene: TRBD2

CDR3 protein: CASSARVGGDTQYF
CDR3 DNA: TGTGCCAGCAGTGCGAGGGTTGGGGGAGATACGCAGTATTTT
clone size: -
V gene: TRBV25-1
CDR3 length: 14
J gene: TRBJ2-3
D gene: -